This TCR beta chain came from a study of vaccination effects on CD4 cells after COVID-19 (dated 2022 in TCRdb). At the level of the whole study: In the ViraFEST assay, PBMC were stimulated with viral peptide pools, and TCR sequencing was then used to find antigen-specific CD4+ T cell clonotypes based on their expansion. Three convalescent patients were sampled early (day +14) and late (day +241, +227, +161 respectively) after vaccination. Cultures from other donors in the study were sequenced using the Oncomine TCR Beta short-read assay on an Illumina iSeq 100. Altogether, around 9 COVID-19 convalescent patients and 4 SARS-CoV-2-naive healthy vaccine recipients made up the full study. Across the study, the median time from the second dose to post-vaccine sampling was 72 days (range 14 to 241). SARS-CoV-2 spike-specific CD4+ TCR repertoires from before and after mRNA vaccination were compared in COVID-19 convalescent patients and in infection-naive vaccine recipients. Each well held over 1.5 million PBMC cultured in IMDM containing roughly 5% human AB serum, roughly 9.9 IU/ml IL-2 and gentamicin, along with around 9.4 ug/ml peptides. The research as a whole found: Marked clonal contraction was observed in both infection-induced and vaccine-induced clones at late post-vaccination timepoints, consistent with waning T cell responses. Among convalescent patients, the spike-reactive repertoire after vaccination was made up mainly of new vaccine-induced clones that were largely distinct from the clones induced by infection. The study was limited by a small number of convalescent patients, and early post-infection timepoints were lacking.

About this clone: Its binding antigen is unknown. Base quality data are lacking; no much larger clone is found one base away.

The library came from the immunoSEQ multiplex PCR assay. DNA from the CD4+ T cells that had been cultured and isolated underwent TCR beta CDR3 sequencing. The study's own analysis went as follows. The analysis removed non-productive TCR sequences, trimmed reads to the CDR3 region, and retained only CDR3s that were 7 or more amino acids long. Antigen-specific clonotypes were identified with the MANAFEST web app by comparing expansion in peptide wells against reference cultures. For clones to be considered positive, expansion at FDR<0.05 versus reference and all other wells, an odds ratio above 5, and a frequency above 0.1% in two replicate wells were required. Cross-reactive clonotypes were defined as significantly expanded in SARS-CoV-2 spike wells and in at least one common cold coronavirus spike condition. CDR3 similarity was assessed by Levenshtein distance with the stringdist R package, and unrooted trees were built with ape in R 3.6.1. In TCRdb, the immuneACCESS table is reduced to in-frame sequences with V and J assigned. These tables do not hold every clone; where another copy was compared, an unresolved V gene accounts for under half, and the others remain unexplained. V, J and clone size reflect that table, while D and trimming were determined from the DNA. For this sample there are around 44,000 clones; less than 85% appear just once. 3.6% of the sample belongs to the ten largest clones.

After about 9 days of culture, CD4+ T cells were isolated with the EasySep CD4+ T cell isolation kit. Convalescent patients had PCR-confirmed SARS-CoV-2 infection between March and December 2020, before Alpha, Beta and Delta variants emerged in the United States. Two doses of either the BNT162b2 or the mRNA-1273 mRNA SARS-CoV-2 vaccine were administered to participants. Half of the culture medium was replaced with fresh IL-2-containing medium on days 3 and 7. Unless noted otherwise, every peptide stimulation condition was cultured in triplicate wells. PBMC were separated from whole blood using Ficoll-Paque Plus gradient centrifugation and were then either cryopreserved at -140C or used fresh. Genomic DNA was extracted from cultured CD4+ T cells with the QIAamp micro DNA kit. The CDR3 sequence holds 13 residues, the cysteine and phenylalanine included. This entry keeps only the CDR3 DNA: 39 bases, framed from base 1. At the junction V is shortened by 0 bases and J by 9 bases, with 12 bases in between. For CDR1 and CDR2, the germline V gene lists SGHRS and YFSETQ.

The chain links TRBV5-1 with TRBJ1-2; no D gene call is confident. This receptor was taken from a human donor who had a prior SARS-CoV-2 infection. Here the sequenced sample was CD4+ T cells from PBMCs cultured without peptide, taken after COVID-19 vaccination. In nucleotides, the sequence is TGCGCCAGCAGCTTGGCCGGGGAGGAGAGCTACACCTTC. Its protein is CASSLAGEESYTF.